Listed below are T cell receptor beta chains from one sample, sequenced in a study of cytomegalovirus exposure and HLA in healthy donors. The table came from immunoSEQ multiplex PCR; TCRdb's copy has only in-frame clones and leaves some out. Of approximately 150,000 clones listed, about 90% are singletons. The material sequenced was PBMCs. The receptors were gathered from a woman between 18 and 29 years old in good health and CMV-seropositive. Both conserved end residues are part of each CDR3. Fields, in order: J gene, V gene, D gene, clone size, CDR3 protein, CDR3 DNA. A D gene is named only where the DNA matches it firmly. For some rows the clone size is stated as once, few or many, or as a class when expanded; others skip it.

j_call: TRBJ1-1
v_call: TRBV10-2
d_call: NA
clone_size: NA
cdr3_aa: CASKQGSTEAFF
cdr3_nt: TGCGCCAGCAAGCAGGGGAGCACTGAAGCTTTCTTT

j_call: TRBJ1-5
v_call: TRBV28
d_call: NA
clone_size: once
cdr3_aa: CASSLYNRQPQHF
cdr3_nt: TGTGCCAGCAGTTTATATAACAGACAGCCCCAGCATTTT

j_call: TRBJ2-5
v_call: TRBV2
d_call: NA
clone_size: once
cdr3_aa: CASRTENQETQYF
cdr3_nt: TGTGCCAGCAGGACAGAAAACCAAGAGACCCAGTACTTC

j_call: TRBJ2-3
v_call: TRBV4-1
d_call: NA
clone_size: NA
cdr3_aa: CASSQHSADTQYF
cdr3_nt: TGCGCCAGCAGCCAACATAGCGCAGATACGCAGTATTTT

j_call: TRBJ2-3
v_call: TRBV7-8
d_call: NA
clone_size: NA
cdr3_aa: CASSSRLGVTDTQYF
cdr3_nt: TGTGCCAGCAGCTCCCGACTCGGGGTTACAGATACGCAGTATTTT

j_call: TRBJ2-1
v_call: TRBV2
d_call: TRBD1
clone_size: once
cdr3_aa: CASSPGQGRKRRVNEQFF
cdr3_nt: TGTGCCAGCAGTCCGGGACAGGGTAGAAAAAGGAGAGTCAATGAGCAGTTCTTC

j_call: TRBJ1-2
v_call: TRBV7-8
d_call: NA
clone_size: few
cdr3_aa: CASSTTDSQGYTF
cdr3_nt: TGTGCCAGCAGCACCACGGACAGTCAGGGCTACACCTTC

j_call: TRBJ1-2
v_call: TRBV6-1
d_call: NA
clone_size: NA
cdr3_aa: CASSEALGGDGYTF
cdr3_nt: TGTGCCAGCAGTGAAGCGCTGGGGGGAGATGGCTACACCTTC

j_call: TRBJ2-7
v_call: TRBV5-6
d_call: TRBD2
clone_size: NA
cdr3_aa: CASSLVGRAKSKDYEQYF
cdr3_nt: TGTGCCAGCAGCTTGGTCGGGAGGGCCAAGTCGAAAGATTACGAGCAGTACTTC

j_call: TRBJ2-7
v_call: TRBV28
d_call: NA
clone_size: once
cdr3_aa: CASRRRGSYEQYF
cdr3_nt: TGTGCCAGCAGAAGAAGGGGTTCCTACGAGCAGTACTTC

j_call: TRBJ2-7
v_call: TRBV6-1
d_call: TRBD2
clone_size: NA
cdr3_aa: CASTGLATYEQYF
cdr3_nt: TGTGCCAGCACGGGACTAGCAACCTACGAGCAGTACTTC

j_call: TRBJ2-7
v_call: TRBV7-2
d_call: NA
clone_size: NA
cdr3_aa: CASSFQGDGYEQYF
cdr3_nt: TGTGCCAGCAGCTTTCAAGGGGATGGCTACGAGCAGTACTTC

j_call: TRBJ2-3
v_call: TRBV9
d_call: NA
clone_size: NA
cdr3_aa: CASSVGGSTDTQYF
cdr3_nt: TGTGCCAGCAGCGTTGGGGGGAGCACAGATACGCAGTATTTT